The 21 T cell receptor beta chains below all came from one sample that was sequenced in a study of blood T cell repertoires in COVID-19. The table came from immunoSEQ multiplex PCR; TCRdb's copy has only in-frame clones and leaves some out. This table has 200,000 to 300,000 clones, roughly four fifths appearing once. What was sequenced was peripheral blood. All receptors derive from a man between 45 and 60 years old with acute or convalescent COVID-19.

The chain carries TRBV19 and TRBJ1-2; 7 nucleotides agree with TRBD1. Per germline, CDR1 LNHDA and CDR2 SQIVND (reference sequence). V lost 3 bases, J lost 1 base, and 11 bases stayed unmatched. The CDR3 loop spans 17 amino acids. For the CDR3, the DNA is TGTGCCAGTAGTATTAGGCACGGGACAGCCTTTAACTATGGCTACACCTTC. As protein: CASSIRHGTAFNYGYTF.

CDR3 bases: TGTGCCAGCAGTTACGCAGGGACAGGGGGCAATGAGCAGTTCTTC. It is translated as CASSYAGTGGNEQFF. The J gene is TRBJ2-1, the V gene TRBV6-5; 11 nucleotides match TRBD1. In germline, CDR1 is MNHEY, CDR2 SVGAGI. The CDR3 runs 15 residues. The ends lost 2 bases at V and 6 bases at J; junction bases unmatched: 3.

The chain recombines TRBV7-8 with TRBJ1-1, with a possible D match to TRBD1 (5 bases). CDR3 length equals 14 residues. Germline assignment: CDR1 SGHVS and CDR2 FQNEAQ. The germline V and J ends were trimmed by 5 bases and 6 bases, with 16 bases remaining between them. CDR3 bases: TGTGCCAGCAGCGTGCAGGGCCCGGTAGCTGAAGCTTTCTTT. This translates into CASSVQGPVAEAFF.

CDR3 in amino acids: CASSLAFYLEAFF. Written as DNA, the CDR3 is TGTGCCAGCAGCTTGGCCTTTTATCTTGAAGCTTTCTTT. This chain joins TRBV5-6 and TRBJ1-1; D remains unclear. This CDR3 has 13 amino acids. Trimming left V 0 bases short and J 7 bases short, with 10 bases between. Germline loops: CDR1 SGHDT, CDR2 YYEEEE.

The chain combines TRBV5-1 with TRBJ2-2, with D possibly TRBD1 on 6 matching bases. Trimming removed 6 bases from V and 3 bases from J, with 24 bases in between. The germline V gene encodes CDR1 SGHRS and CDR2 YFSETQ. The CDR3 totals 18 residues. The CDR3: CASTSWGPHGGYTGELFF. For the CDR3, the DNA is TGCGCCAGCACGTCTTGGGGGCCCCACGGAGGTTACACCGGGGAGCTGTTTTTT.

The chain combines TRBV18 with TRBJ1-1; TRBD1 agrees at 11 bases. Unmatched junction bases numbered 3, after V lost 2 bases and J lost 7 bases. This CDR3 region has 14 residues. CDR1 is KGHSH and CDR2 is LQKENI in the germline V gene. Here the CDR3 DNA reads TGTGCCAGCTCACCAGGGACAGGGGGGTTTGAAGCTTTCTTT. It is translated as CASSPGTGGFEAFF.

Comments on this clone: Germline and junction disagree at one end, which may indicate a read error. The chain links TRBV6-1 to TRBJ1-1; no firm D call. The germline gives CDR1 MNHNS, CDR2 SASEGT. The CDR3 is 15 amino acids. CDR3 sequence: CAGSEFEAMNTEAFF. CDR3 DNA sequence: TGTGCCGGCAGTGAATTTGAGGCAATGAACACTGAAGCTTTCTTT.

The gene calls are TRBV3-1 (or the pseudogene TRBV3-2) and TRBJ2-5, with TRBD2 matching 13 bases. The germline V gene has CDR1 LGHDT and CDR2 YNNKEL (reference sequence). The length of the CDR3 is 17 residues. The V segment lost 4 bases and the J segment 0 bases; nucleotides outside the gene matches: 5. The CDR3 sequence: CASSPGLAGLYQETQYF. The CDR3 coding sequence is TGTGCCAGCAGCCCGGGACTAGCGGGACTCTACCAAGAGACCCAGTACTTC.

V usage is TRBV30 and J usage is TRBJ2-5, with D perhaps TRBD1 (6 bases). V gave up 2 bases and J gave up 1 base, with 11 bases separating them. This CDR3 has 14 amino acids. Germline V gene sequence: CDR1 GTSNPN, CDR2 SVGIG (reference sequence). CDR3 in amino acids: CAWSPWTVQETQYF. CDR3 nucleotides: TGTGCCTGGAGTCCCTGGACAGTCCAAGAGACCCAGTACTTC.

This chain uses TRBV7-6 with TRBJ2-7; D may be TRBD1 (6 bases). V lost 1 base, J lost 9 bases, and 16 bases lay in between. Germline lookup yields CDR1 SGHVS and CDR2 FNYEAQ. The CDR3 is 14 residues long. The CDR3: CASSLEQGLGGQYF. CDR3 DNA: TGTGCCAGCAGCTTAGAACAGGGTTTAGGGGGGCAGTACTTC.

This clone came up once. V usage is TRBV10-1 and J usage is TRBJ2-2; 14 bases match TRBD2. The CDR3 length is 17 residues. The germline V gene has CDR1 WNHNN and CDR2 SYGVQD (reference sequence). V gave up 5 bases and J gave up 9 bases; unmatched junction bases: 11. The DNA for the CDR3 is TGCGCCAGCAGTCCCCCCTCCGGGACTAGCGGGAGATGGGAGCTGTTTTTT. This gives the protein CASSPPSGTSGRWELFF.

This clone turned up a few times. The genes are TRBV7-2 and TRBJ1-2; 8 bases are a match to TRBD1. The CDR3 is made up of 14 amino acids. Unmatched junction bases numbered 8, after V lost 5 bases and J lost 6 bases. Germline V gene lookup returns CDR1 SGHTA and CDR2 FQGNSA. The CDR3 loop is CASSKGQGRDGYTF. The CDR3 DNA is TGTGCCAGCAGCAAAGGACAGGGCCGGGATGGCTACACCTTC.

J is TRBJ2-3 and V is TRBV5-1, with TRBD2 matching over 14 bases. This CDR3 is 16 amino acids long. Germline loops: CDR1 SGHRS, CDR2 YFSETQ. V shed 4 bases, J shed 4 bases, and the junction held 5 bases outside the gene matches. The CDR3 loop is CASSTGLAGASDTQYF. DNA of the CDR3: TGCGCCAGCAGCACGGGACTAGCGGGAGCTTCAGATACGCAGTATTTT.

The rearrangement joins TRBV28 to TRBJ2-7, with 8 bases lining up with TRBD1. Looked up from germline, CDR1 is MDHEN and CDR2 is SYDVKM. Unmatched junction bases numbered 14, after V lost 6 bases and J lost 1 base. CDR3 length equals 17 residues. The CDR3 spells CASSTPPGQVRSYEQYF. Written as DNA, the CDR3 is TGTGCCAGCAGCACACCGCCGGGACAGGTCCGGTCCTACGAGCAGTACTTC.

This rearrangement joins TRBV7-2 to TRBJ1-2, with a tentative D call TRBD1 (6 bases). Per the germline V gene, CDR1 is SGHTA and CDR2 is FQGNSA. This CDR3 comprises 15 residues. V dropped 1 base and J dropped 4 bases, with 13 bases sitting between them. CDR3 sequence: CASSLVSGEGYGYTF. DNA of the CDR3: TGTGCCAGCAGCTTAGTTTCAGGGGAGGGCTATGGCTACACCTTC.

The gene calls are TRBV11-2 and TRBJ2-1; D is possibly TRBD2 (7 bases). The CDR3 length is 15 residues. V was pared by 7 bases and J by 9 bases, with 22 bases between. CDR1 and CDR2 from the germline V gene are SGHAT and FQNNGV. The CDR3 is CASILVRGGAGEQFF. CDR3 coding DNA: TGTGCCAGCATCCTAGTCCGAGGGGGGGCGGGTGAGCAGTTCTTC. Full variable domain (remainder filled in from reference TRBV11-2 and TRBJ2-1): EAGVAQSPRYKIIEKRQSVAFWCNPISGHATLYWYQQILGQGPKLLIQFQNNGVVDDSQLPKDRFSAERLKGVDSTLKIQPAKLEDSAVYLCASILVRGGAGEQFFGPGTRLTVL.

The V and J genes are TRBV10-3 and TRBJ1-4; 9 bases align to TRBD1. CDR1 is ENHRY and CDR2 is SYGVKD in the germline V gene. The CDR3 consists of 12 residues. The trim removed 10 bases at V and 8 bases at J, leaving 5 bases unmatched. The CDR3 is CATGQGGEKLFF. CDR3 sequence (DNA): TGTGCCACGGGACAGGGCGGAGAAAAACTGTTTTTT.

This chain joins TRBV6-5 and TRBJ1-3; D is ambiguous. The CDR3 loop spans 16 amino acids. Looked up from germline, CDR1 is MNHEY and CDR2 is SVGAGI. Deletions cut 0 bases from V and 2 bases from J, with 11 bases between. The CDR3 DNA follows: TGTGCCAGCAGTTACTCGACGGGGAAAGCTGGAAACACCATATATTTT. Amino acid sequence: CASSYSTGKAGNTIYF.

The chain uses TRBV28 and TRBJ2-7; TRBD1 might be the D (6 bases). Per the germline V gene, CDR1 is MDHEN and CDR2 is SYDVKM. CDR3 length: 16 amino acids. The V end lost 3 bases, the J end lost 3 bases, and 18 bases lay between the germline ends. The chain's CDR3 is CASSFRNRETVYEQYF. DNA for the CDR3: TGTGCCAGCAGTTTCCGAAACAGGGAGACGGTCTACGAGCAGTACTTC.

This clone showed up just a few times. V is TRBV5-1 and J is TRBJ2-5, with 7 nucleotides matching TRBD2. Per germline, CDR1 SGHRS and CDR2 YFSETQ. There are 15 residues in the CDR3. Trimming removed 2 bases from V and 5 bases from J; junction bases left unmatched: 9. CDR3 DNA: TGCGCCAGCAGCTTAGGGGTGACCGGGGGGGAGACCCAGTACTTC. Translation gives CASSLGVTGGETQYF.

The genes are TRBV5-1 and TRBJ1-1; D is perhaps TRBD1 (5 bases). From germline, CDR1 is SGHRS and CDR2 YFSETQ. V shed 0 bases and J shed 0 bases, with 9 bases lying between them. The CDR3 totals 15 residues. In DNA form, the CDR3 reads TGCGCCAGCAGCTTGGCAGGGCCTTTGAACACTGAAGCTTTCTTT. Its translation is CASSLAGPLNTEAFF.